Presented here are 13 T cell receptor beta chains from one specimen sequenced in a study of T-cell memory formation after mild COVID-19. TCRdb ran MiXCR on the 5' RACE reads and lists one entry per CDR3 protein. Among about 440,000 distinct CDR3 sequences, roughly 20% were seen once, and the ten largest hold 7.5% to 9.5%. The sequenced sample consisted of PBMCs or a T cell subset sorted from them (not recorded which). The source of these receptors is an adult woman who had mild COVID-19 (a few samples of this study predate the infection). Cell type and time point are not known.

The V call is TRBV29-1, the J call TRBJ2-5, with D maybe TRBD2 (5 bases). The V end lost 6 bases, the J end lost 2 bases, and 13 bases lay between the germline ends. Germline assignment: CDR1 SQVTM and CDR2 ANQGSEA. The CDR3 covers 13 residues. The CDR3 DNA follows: TGCAGCGTGGGCACTAGATTACAAGAGACCCAGTACTTC. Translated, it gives CSVGTRLQETQYF.

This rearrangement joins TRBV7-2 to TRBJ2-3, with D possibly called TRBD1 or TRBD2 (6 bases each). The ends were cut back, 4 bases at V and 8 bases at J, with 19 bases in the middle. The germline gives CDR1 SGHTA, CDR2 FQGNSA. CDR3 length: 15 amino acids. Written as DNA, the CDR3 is TGTGCCAGCAGCTCCGGGGGTCCAGGGGTCGGTACGCAGTATTTT. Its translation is CASSSGGPGVGTQYF.

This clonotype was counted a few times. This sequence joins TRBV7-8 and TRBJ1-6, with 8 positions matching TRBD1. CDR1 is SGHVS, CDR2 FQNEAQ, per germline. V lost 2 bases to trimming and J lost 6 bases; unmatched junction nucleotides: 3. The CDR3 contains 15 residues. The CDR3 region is CASSLQTGVNSPLHF. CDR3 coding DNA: TGTGCCAGCAGCTTACAGACAGGGGTTAATTCACCCCTCCACTTT. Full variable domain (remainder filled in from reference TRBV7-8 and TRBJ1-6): GAGVSQSPRYKVAKRGQDVALRCDPISGHVSLFWYQQALGQGPEFLTYFQNEAQLDKSGLPSDRFFAERPEGSVSTLKIQRTQQEDSAVYLCASSLQTGVNSPLHFGNGTRLTVT.

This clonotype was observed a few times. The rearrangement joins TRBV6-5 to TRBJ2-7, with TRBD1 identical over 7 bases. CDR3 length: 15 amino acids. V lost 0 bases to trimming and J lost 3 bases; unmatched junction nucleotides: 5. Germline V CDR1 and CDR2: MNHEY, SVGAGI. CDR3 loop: CASSYSGTANYEQYF. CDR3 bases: TGTGCCAGCAGTTACTCCGGGACAGCAAACTACGAGCAGTACTTC.

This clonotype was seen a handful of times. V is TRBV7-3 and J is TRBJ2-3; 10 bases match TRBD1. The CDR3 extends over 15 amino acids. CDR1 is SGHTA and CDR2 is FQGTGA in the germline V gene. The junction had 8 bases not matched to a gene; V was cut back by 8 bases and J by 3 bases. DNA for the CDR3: TGTGCCAGCCGCCAGACAGGGGGCGCAACAGATACGCAGTATTTT. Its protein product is CASRQTGGATDTQYF.

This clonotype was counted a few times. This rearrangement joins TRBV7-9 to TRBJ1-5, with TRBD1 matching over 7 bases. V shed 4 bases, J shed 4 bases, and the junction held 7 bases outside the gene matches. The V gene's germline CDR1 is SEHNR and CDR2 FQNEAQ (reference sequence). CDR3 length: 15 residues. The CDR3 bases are TGTGCCAGCAGCTACGCCGGGACAGAGAATCAGCCCCAGCATTTT. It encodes CASSYAGTENQPQHF.

The CDR3 DNA is TGTGCCATCAGTGAGCTGTTAGAGACCCAGTACTTC. Translating it yields CAISELLETQYF. V and J are TRBV10-3 and TRBJ2-5; D not resolved. The V and J ends lost 2 bases and 4 bases respectively, with 5 bases between them. Per the germline V gene, CDR1 is ENHRY and CDR2 is SYGVKD. The CDR3 runs 12 residues.

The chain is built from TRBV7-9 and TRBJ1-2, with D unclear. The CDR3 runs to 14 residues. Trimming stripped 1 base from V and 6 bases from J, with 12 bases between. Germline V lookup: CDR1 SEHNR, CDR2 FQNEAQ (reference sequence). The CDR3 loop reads CASSLVARKDGYTF. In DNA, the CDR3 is TGTGCCAGCAGCTTAGTAGCCCGGAAGGATGGCTACACCTTC.

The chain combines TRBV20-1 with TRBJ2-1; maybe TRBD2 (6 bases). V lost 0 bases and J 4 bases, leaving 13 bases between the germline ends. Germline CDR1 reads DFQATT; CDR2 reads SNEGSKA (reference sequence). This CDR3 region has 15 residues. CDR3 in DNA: TGCAGTGCTAGAGAGGGACTCTTTAAATACAATGAGCAGTTCTTC. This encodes CSAREGLFKYNEQFF.

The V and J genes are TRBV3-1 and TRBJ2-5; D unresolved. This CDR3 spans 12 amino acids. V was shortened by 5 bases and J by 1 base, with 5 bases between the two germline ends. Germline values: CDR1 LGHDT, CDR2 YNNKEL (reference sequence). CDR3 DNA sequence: TGTGCCAGCAGCGCCATCCAAGAGACCCAGTACTTC. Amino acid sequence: CASSAIQETQYF.

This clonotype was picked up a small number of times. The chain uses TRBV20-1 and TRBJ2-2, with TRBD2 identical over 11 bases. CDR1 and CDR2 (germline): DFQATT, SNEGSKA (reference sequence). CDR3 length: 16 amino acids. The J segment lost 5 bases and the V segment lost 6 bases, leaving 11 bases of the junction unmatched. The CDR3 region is CSAIPLAGGRTGELFF. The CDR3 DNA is TGCAGTGCGATTCCCCTAGCGGGGGGCCGTACCGGGGAGCTGTTTTTT.

CDR3 sequence: CATSDFVGGQYF. As DNA, the CDR3 is TGTGCCACCAGTGATTTCGTAGGGGGCCAGTACTTC. V gene TRBV24-1 combines with J gene TRBJ2-5; weak D call: TRBD1 (6 bases). Germline V lookup: CDR1 KGHDR, CDR2 SFDVKD. CDR3 size: 12 residues. Trimming removed 1 base at V and 10 bases at J, with 9 bases between.

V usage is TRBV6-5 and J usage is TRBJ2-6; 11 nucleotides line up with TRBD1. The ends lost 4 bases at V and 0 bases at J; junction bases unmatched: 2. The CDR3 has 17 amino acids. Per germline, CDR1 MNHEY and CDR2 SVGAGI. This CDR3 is CASSFGTGGSGANVLTF. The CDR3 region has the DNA TGTGCCAGCAGTTTCGGGACAGGGGGCTCTGGGGCCAACGTCCTGACTTTC.